This T cell receptor beta chain is drawn from a study of blood T cell repertoires in COVID-19. Overall study context: From the United States, Italy and Spain came samples of acute and convalescent COVID-19. Sources were T cells, B-cell-depleted T cells, or PBMCs; the material itself was cDNA or gDNA.

Germline V lookup: CDR1 MNHNS, CDR2 SASEGT. The V gene lost 2 bases and the J gene lost 6 bases, with 16 bases spanning the gap. The CDR3 sequence is 16 residues long. Per the authors' pipeline: Reference gene primer amplification gave estimated nucleated cell counts. Measured with immunoSEQ multiplex PCR; TCRdb has only the in-frame clones, and not every one. Clone size and V and J calls were adopted from that table, with D and trimming inferred from the DNA. The sample lists approximately 130,000 clones; more than 70% were seen once. The rearrangement uses TRBV6-1 and TRBJ2-2; D may be TRBD1 (5 bases). The source of this sequence is a man aged 55 to 70 with acute or convalescent COVID-19. Sequencing was done on a sample of peripheral blood. The chain's CDR3 is CASSELGALRAGELFF. As DNA, the CDR3 is TGTGCCAGCAGTGAACTAGGGGCCCTAAGGGCCGGGGAGCTGTTTTTT.